What follows are 20 T cell receptor beta chains derived from one specimen sequenced in a study of human T cells and chemical hapten exposure. Extraction of total RNA was performed on unfractionated whole blood. Individual cDNA molecules (in the library) carried attached unique molecular identifiers. Via MiXCR, TCRdb re-called the reads, giving one row per CDR3 protein. In the table there are roughly 120,000 distinct CDR3 sequences, 8.5% of which are singletons. The sequencing sample was made of whole blood. These receptors originate from a human donor in good health. Some clones in this sample may be carry-over from other donors' samples.

Ten or more counts support this clonotype. J is TRBJ1-1 and V is TRBV7-8; 10 positions agree with TRBD1. Trimming cost V 3 bases and J 1 base; bases outside gene matches: 11. In germline, CDR1 is SGHVS, CDR2 FQNEAQ. The CDR3 length is 18 residues. The CDR3 here is CASSLSRDRGYGNTEAFF. Here the CDR3 DNA reads TGTGCCAGCAGCTTGTCCCGGGACAGGGGATACGGGAACACTGAAGCTTTCTTT.

This clonotype was seen a handful of times. The chain recombines TRBV27 with TRBJ1-5; D is ambiguous. This CDR3 has 15 amino acids. V lost 5 bases, J lost 4 bases, and 15 bases lay in between. Germline lookup yields CDR1 MNHEY and CDR2 SMNVEV (reference sequence). CDR3 amino acids: CASSRNSGPNQPQHF. The CDR3 DNA is TGTGCCAGCAGTAGGAACAGCGGGCCTAATCAGCCCCAGCATTTT.

The gene calls are TRBV7-9 and TRBJ1-1; tentatively, D is TRBD1 (6 bases). V was trimmed by 2 bases and J by 4 bases, leaving 14 bases between them. Germline-derived CDR1 and CDR2 are SEHNR and FQNEAQ (reference sequence). The CDR3 extends over 15 amino acids. This CDR3 reads CASSLTGGGGTEAFF. CDR3 nucleotide sequence: TGTGCCAGCAGCTTAACGGGGGGCGGAGGCACTGAAGCTTTCTTT.

This clonotype was found a few times. The chain carries TRBV5-4 and TRBJ1-4; unclear D gene. Germline V gene data show CDR1 as SGHNT and CDR2 as YYREEE (reference sequence). V gave up 2 bases and J gave up 5 bases, with 16 bases separating them. CDR3 length equals 16 residues. The CDR3 region is CASSFKRELLNEKLFF. The DNA of the CDR3 is TGTGCCAGCAGCTTTAAACGGGAACTTTTGAATGAAAAACTGTTTTTT.

The V and J genes are TRBV29-1 and TRBJ1-1, with 7 bases fitting TRBD1. V lost 2 bases to trimming and J lost 6 bases; unmatched junction nucleotides: 3. CDR3 size: 12 residues. CDR1 is SQVTM and CDR2 is ANQGSEA in the germline V gene. DNA for the CDR3: TGCAGCGTTGAAATAGGACAGGCTGAAGCTTTCTTT. It translates to CSVEIGQAEAFF.

In this sample, this clonotype turned up many times. The chain links TRBV3-1 to TRBJ2-1, with 8 bases identical to TRBD1. Germline lookup yields CDR1 LGHDT and CDR2 YNNKEL (reference sequence). With 1 base clipped from V and 5 bases from J, the junction kept 7 bases outside the gene matches. The CDR3 consists of 16 residues. CDR3 amino acids: CASSQAGTGPHNEQFF. DNA for the CDR3: TGTGCCAGCAGCCAAGCCGGGACAGGCCCCCACAATGAGCAGTTCTTC.

This clonotype has only a few counts. The chain employs TRBV5-1 and TRBJ2-7, with a tentative D call TRBD1 (6 bases). Trimming removed 5 bases from V and 1 base from J, with 10 bases in between. Per the germline V gene, CDR1 is SGHRS and CDR2 is YFSETQ. This CDR3 is built from 13 residues. CDR3 bases: TGCGCCAGCAGGCCTGGGACATCCTACGAGCAGTACTTC. Translated: CASRPGTSYEQYF.

This clonotype has just a few counts. The rearrangement links TRBV20-1 to TRBJ1-2, with TRBD1 as a possible D gene (6 bases). Germline assignment: CDR1 DFQATT and CDR2 SNEGSKA (reference sequence). This CDR3 is built from 15 residues. Trimming cost V 3 bases and J 4 bases, with 18 bases left between them. The CDR3 loop reads CSARKRRTALYGYTF. CDR3 nucleotides: TGCAGTGCTAGGAAAAGGCGGACAGCTCTCTATGGCTACACCTTC.

V and J are TRBV2 and TRBJ2-1, with 7 bases fitting TRBD2. The CDR3 covers 16 residues. Looked up from germline, CDR1 is SNHLY and CDR2 is FYNNEI. V was pared by 4 bases and J by 2 bases, with 8 bases of the junction left unmatched. The chain's CDR3 is CASSVLTSVTYNEQFF. The CDR3 region has the DNA TGTGCCAGCAGTGTCCTCACTAGCGTTACCTACAATGAGCAGTTCTTC.

This clonotype appeared many times. The genes are TRBV2 and TRBJ2-1, with TRBD2 matching over 9 bases. With V trimmed by 4 bases and J by 5 bases, 12 bases remained unmatched. The CDR3 totals 17 residues. Per germline, CDR1 SNHLY and CDR2 FYNNEI. The CDR3, as DNA: TGTGCCAGCAGTGGGGATCTTTCTAGCGGGACTCACAATGAGCAGTTCTTC. Amino acids: CASSGDLSSGTHNEQFF.

This clonotype was found many times. The CDR3 protein is CASSPGTANQPQHF. Written as DNA, the CDR3 is TGTGCCAGCTCACCTGGGACAGCGAATCAGCCCCAGCATTTT. The chain employs TRBV18 and TRBJ1-5; 7 nucleotides align to TRBD1. This CDR3 is 14 amino acids long. Trimming took 3 bases from V and 4 from J; bases not matched to a gene: 3. Germline lookup yields CDR1 KGHSH and CDR2 LQKENI.

This clonotype was seen repeatedly, ten times or more. The rearrangement joins TRBV6-2 or TRBV6-3 to TRBJ1-5, with 9 bases identical to TRBD1. The CDR3 extends over 15 amino acids. Germline V gene sequence: CDR1 MNHEY, CDR2 SVGEGT. Losses at the gene ends were 6 bases for V and 6 bases for J; bases not matched to a gene: 9. The chain's CDR3 is CASSSGTGNGQPQHF. In DNA, the CDR3 is TGTGCCAGCAGCTCCGGGACAGGGAACGGTCAGCCCCAGCATTTT.

This clonotype was counted only a few times. V gene TRBV5-1 combines with J gene TRBJ2-3; D is uncertain. Trimming stripped 0 bases from V and 0 bases from J, with 8 bases between. The CDR3 runs 15 residues. Germline-derived CDR1 and CDR2 are SGHRS and YFSETQ. This CDR3 is CASSLEGRSTDTQYF. The CDR3 DNA is TGCGCCAGCAGCTTGGAGGGTCGTAGCACAGATACGCAGTATTTT.

This clonotype showed up just a few times. This chain connects TRBV27 to TRBJ1-6, with D hard to call. Trimming left V 3 bases short and J 5 bases short, with 14 bases between. The CDR3 totals 16 residues. CDR1 MNHEY and CDR2 SMNVEV come from the germline V gene (reference sequence). In nucleotides, the CDR3 is TGTGCCAGCAGTTTGACCCCCCCGTATAATAATTCACCCCTCCACTTT. This encodes CASSLTPPYNNSPLHF.

The chain is built from TRBV7-9 and TRBJ1-1; D is undetermined. V was cut by 1 base and J by 4 bases, with 10 bases left in between. This CDR3 spans 14 amino acids. Germline loops: CDR1 SEHNR, CDR2 FQNEAQ (reference sequence). CDR3 sequence: CASSLVAGSTEAFF. Here the CDR3 DNA reads TGTGCCAGCAGCTTAGTAGCGGGTAGCACTGAAGCTTTCTTT.

The chain links TRBV10-3 to TRBJ2-3; the D gene is possibly TRBD1 (5 bases). V lost 6 bases and J lost 8, with 15 bases in between. From germline, CDR1 is ENHRY and CDR2 SYGVKD. The CDR3 is made up of 13 amino acids. The CDR3 protein is CAIRTADRFTQYF. Here the CDR3 DNA reads TGTGCCATCAGGACAGCTGATCGTTTTACGCAGTATTTT.

With regard to this clonotype: A read error may explain this, as a much larger clone is one base away. The chain couples TRBV6-2 or TRBV6-3 to TRBJ2-3, with 7 positions matching TRBD1. Germline CDR1 is MNHEY and CDR2 is SVGEGT. CDR3 length equals 14 residues. The CDR3 here is CASSPGQVTDTKYF. The CDR3 DNA is TGTGCCAGCAGTCCCGGACAGGTCACAGATACGAAGTATTTT.

This clonotype appeared many times. This chain connects TRBV15 to TRBJ2-1; 10 bases align to TRBD2. The CDR3 is 16 residues long. Germline loops: CDR1 LNHNV, CDR2 YYDKDF (reference sequence). V was clipped by 0 bases and J by 8 bases; unmatched bases: 7. CDR3 sequence (DNA): TGTGCCACCAGCAGAGATATGCCTAGCGGGAGCGATGAGCAGTTCTTC. This encodes CATSRDMPSGSDEQFF. The variable domain in full, with the rest retrieved from reference TRBV15 and TRBJ2-1, is DAMVIQNPRYQVTQFGKPVTLSCSQTLNHNVMYWYQQKSSQAPKLLFHYYDKDFNNEADTPDNFQSRRPNTSFCFLDIRSPGLGDTAMYLCATSRDMPSGSDEQFFGPGTRLTVL.

This clonotype has ten or more counts. V is TRBV11-2 and J is TRBJ1-4; TRBD1 matches at 10 bases. V shed 5 bases and J 6 bases; nucleotides not matched to a gene: 3. The CDR3 runs 14 residues. Germline V gene sequence: CDR1 SGHAT, CDR2 FQNNGV. DNA of the CDR3: TGTGCCAGCAGCCTGGGACAGGGGTATGAAAAACTGTTTTTT. This codes for CASSLGQGYEKLFF. The variable domain in full, completed from reference TRBV11-2 and TRBJ1-4, reads EAGVAQSPRYKIIEKRQSVAFWCNPISGHATLYWYQQILGQGPKLLIQFQNNGVVDDSQLPKDRFSAERLKGVDSTLKIQPAKLEDSAVYLCASSLGQGYEKLFFGSGTQLSVL.

This clonotype was seen repeatedly, ten times or more. This rearrangement joins TRBV20-1 to TRBJ2-7; D not certain. V was pared by 3 bases and J by 0 bases, with 9 bases between. This CDR3 has 13 residues. CDR1 is DFQATT, CDR2 SNEGSKA, per germline (reference sequence). This CDR3 reads CSASNSLSYEQYF. The CDR3 DNA reads TGCAGTGCTAGCAACAGTCTCTCCTACGAGCAGTACTTC.